The clone carrying this TCR beta chain has ten or more counts. Its antigen is undetermined. As originally analysed: The distant-metastasis classifier for papillary thyroid cancer was built from CDR3 differences across clinicopathological groups. TCRdb reprocessed the PCR reads using MiXCR. V and J calls and clone size were set by TCRdb, not the authors. The sample has 43,000 or so clones, about 16% seen once. With 2 bases removed from V and 5 bases from J, the gap between germline ends came to 11 bases. Germline CDR1 is SGDLS and CDR2 is YYNGEE. This CDR3 is built from 14 residues. The data were taken from a study of metastatic and nonmetastatic thyroid tumors. Findings and caveats of the study: It was reported that TCR beta diversity was significantly higher in malignant thyroid tumors than benign nodules, in blood and tumor.

Thyroid surgery was preceded by no treatment in any patient. What was sequenced was blood. This TCR derives from a female donor with papillary thyroid cancer or a benign thyroid nodule (not recorded which). Some clones in this sample may be carry-over from other donors' samples. This chain connects TRBV9 to TRBJ2-1, with a tentative D call TRBD2 (5 bases). CDR3 DNA sequence: TGTGCCAGCAGCGTCTACGGGGTAGACAATGAGCAGTTCTTC. It is translated as CASSVYGVDNEQFF.